The 17 T cell receptor beta chains given below trace back to one sample, sequenced in a study of blood T cell repertoires in COVID-19. The repertoire was sequenced with immunoSEQ multiplex PCR; TCRdb's copy has only in-frame clones and lacks some. The sample includes approximately 500,000 clones, less than 90% of them seen just once. The source material was peripheral blood. The receptors shown here come from a woman aged 45 to 65 with COVID-19, enrolled during active disease.

The J gene is TRBJ2-1, the V gene TRBV12-3 or TRBV12-4; D is uncertain. Trimming pared 2 bases from V and 7 bases from J, leaving 3 bases between. This CDR3 has 11 amino acids. CDR3 coding DNA: TGTGCCAGCAGTTTAACTAATGAGCAGTTCTTC. It codes for CASSLTNEQFF.

The chain combines TRBV30 with TRBJ1-4; the D gene is possibly TRBD1 (5 bases). The ends were cut back, 2 bases at V and 8 bases at J, with 9 bases in the middle. The CDR3 loop spans 12 amino acids. Germline CDR1 reads GTSNPN; CDR2 reads SVGIG (reference sequence). The CDR3 loop reads CAWSSSGEKLFF. The CDR3, as DNA: TGTGCCTGGAGTTCCTCAGGGGAAAAACTGTTTTTT.

This chain joins TRBV27 and TRBJ2-3; D is possibly TRBD1 (5 bases). The CDR3 consists of 17 residues. The V end lost 6 bases, the J end lost 5 bases, and 24 bases lay between the germline ends. CDR1 is MNHEY and CDR2 is SMNVEV in the germline V gene (reference sequence). CDR3 in DNA: TGTGCCAGCAGCAGGTCGAGGCAGACAGCCGTTATAGATACGCAGTATTTT. Translated, it gives CASSRSRQTAVIDTQYF.

This chain links TRBV5-1 with TRBJ2-2, with TRBD2 identical over 10 bases. After removal of 0 bases from V and 0 bases from J, the junction contained 5 bases not matched to a gene. Germline V CDR1 and CDR2: SGHRS, YFSETQ. CDR3 size: 18 residues. The DNA of the CDR3 is TGCGCCAGCAGCTTGGGTGTTAGCGGGGGGTCGAACACCGGGGAGCTGTTTTTT. This sequence encodes CASSLGVSGGSNTGELFF.

V and J are TRBV9 and TRBJ2-3; TRBD2 agrees at 10 bases. Germline trimming cut 2 bases from V and 4 bases from J; bases unmatched to any gene: 7. This CDR3 has 16 residues. Germline V gene sequence: CDR1 SGDLS, CDR2 YYNGEE. The CDR3 sequence: CASSVFPSGGADTQYF. The CDR3 DNA sequence: TGTGCCAGCAGCGTGTTTCCTAGCGGGGGCGCAGATACGCAGTATTTT.

The J gene is TRBJ1-4, the V gene TRBV12-3 or TRBV12-4; D uncertain. V was shortened by 6 bases and J by 6 bases, with 11 bases between the two germline ends. The CDR3 length is 13 residues. CDR3 sequence (DNA): TGTGCCAGCAGGCTACCGGGAGATGAAAAACTGTTTTTT. This gives the protein CASRLPGDEKLFF.

J is TRBJ2-7 and V is TRBV29-1; no definite D call. The CDR3 sequence is 11 residues long. Germline V gives CDR1 SQVTM, CDR2 ANQGSEA. V lost 7 bases, J lost 5 bases, and 12 bases lay in between. As DNA, the CDR3 is TGCAGCGCTGGGCTCAACGACGAGCAGTACTTC. It is translated as CSAGLNDEQYF.

The chain links TRBV30 to TRBJ2-7; TRBD2 matches 8 bases. V lost 1 base, J lost 5 bases, and 7 bases stayed unmatched. The CDR3 totals 14 residues. Germline lookup yields CDR1 GTSNPN and CDR2 SVGIG (reference sequence). Here the CDR3 reads CAWSGAGALDEQYF. CDR3 nucleotides: TGTGCCTGGAGTGGAGCGGGGGCCCTCGACGAGCAGTACTTC.

This clone was observed a single time. The DNA for the CDR3 is TGTGCCATCGGGGGGTATAGCAATCAGCCCCAGCATTTT. Translating gives CAIGGYSNQPQHF. The rearrangement uses TRBV28 and TRBJ1-5, with D maybe TRBD1 (5 bases). The ends were cut back, 10 bases at V and 0 bases at J, with 10 bases in the middle. Germline V gene sequence: CDR1 MDHEN, CDR2 SYDVKM. The length of the CDR3 is 13 residues.

The V gene is TRBV6-5, the J gene TRBJ2-7, with D possibly being TRBD1 (5 bases). Germline V gives CDR1 MNHEY, CDR2 SVGAGI. V shed 6 bases and J shed 5 bases, with 8 bases lying between them. The CDR3 length is 11 residues. CDR3 amino acids: CASRTEDEQYF. The DNA of the CDR3 is TGTGCCAGCAGGACAGAAGACGAGCAGTACTTC.

This chain links TRBV3-1 (or the pseudogene TRBV3-2) with TRBJ1-2; 8 bases are shared with TRBD1. The CDR3 consists of 12 residues. The V gene's germline CDR1 is LGHDT and CDR2 YNNKEL (reference sequence). V lost 4 bases, J lost 7 bases, and 2 bases stayed unmatched. The CDR3 sequence: CASSPDRGGYTF. The DNA of the CDR3 is TGTGCCAGCAGCCCCGACAGGGGTGGCTACACCTTC.

The chain recombines TRBV19 with TRBJ1-2; tentative D call: TRBD1 (5 bases). From germline, CDR1 is LNHDA and CDR2 SQIVND (reference sequence). This CDR3 spans 14 amino acids. Trimming removed 10 bases at V and 2 bases at J, with 17 bases between. CDR3 sequence (DNA): TGTGCCACCACGGGGGGGTACTGGAACTATGGCTACACCTTC. Residues: CATTGGYWNYGYTF.

The chain has TRBV5-4 and TRBJ1-2, with 7 bases aligning to TRBD1. The CDR3 is 14 residues long. V trimming: 3 bases; J trimming: 7 bases; junction bases outside the gene matches: 9. Germline V CDR1 and CDR2: SGHNT, YYREEE (reference sequence). CDR3 sequence (DNA): TGTGCCAGCAGCTGGGCCGGACAGGAGGGTGGCTACACCTTC. Residues: CASSWAGQEGGYTF.

This clone appeared a few times. This chain links TRBV28 with TRBJ2-7; tentatively, D is TRBD2 (5 bases). The V gene lost 5 bases and the J gene lost 0 bases, with 11 bases spanning the gap. Germline CDR1 reads MDHEN; CDR2 reads SYDVKM. This CDR3 spans 14 amino acids. The CDR3 reads CASSPGLRSYEQYF. The CDR3 DNA reads TGTGCCAGCAGTCCAGGACTCCGCTCCTACGAGCAGTACTTC. The full variable domain, its missing parts supplied by reference TRBV28 and TRBJ2-7, is DVKVTQSSRYLVKRTGEKVFLECVQDMDHENMFWYRQDPGLGLRLIYFSYDVKMKEKGDIPEGYSVSREKKERFSLILESASTNQTSMYLCASSPGLRSYEQYFGPGTRLTVT.

The CDR3 here is CASSLLQPTDTQYF. The CDR3 coding sequence is TGTGCCAGCAGTTTATTACAGCCCACAGATACGCAGTATTTT. The chain links TRBV27 to TRBJ2-3; D is unresolved. Between the trimmed V and J ends, which lost 1 base and 2 bases, there was a span of 7 bases. Germline V gene sequence: CDR1 MNHEY, CDR2 SMNVEV (reference sequence). The CDR3 is made up of 14 amino acids.

The chain couples TRBV10-2 to TRBJ1-2; TRBD1 is a possible D gene (5 bases). The germline CDR1 and CDR2 sequences are WSHSY and SAAADI. The ends were cut back, 2 bases at V and 6 bases at J, with 13 bases in the middle. The CDR3 is 14 amino acids. CDR3 bases: TGCGCCAGCAGTGAGGGGGGGGACGGCAATGGCTACACCTTC. It codes for CASSEGGDGNGYTF.

The chain joins TRBV5-4 to TRBJ1-3; D is undetermined. The CDR3 has 13 residues. CDR1 and CDR2 (germline): SGHNT, YYREEE (reference sequence). The germline V and J ends were trimmed by 4 bases and 0 bases, with 5 bases remaining between them. CDR3 in amino acids: CASSPRSGNTIYF. The CDR3 region has the DNA TGTGCCAGCAGCCCGCGCTCTGGAAACACCATATATTTT. Using reference TRBV5-4 and TRBJ1-3 for the parts outside the CDR3, the full variable domain is ETGVTQSPTHLIKTRGQQVTLRCSSQSGHNTVSWYQQALGQGPQFIFQYYREEENGRGNFPPRFSGLQFPNYSSELNVNALELDDSALYLCASSPRSGNTIYFGEGSWLTVV.